Only a few counts were recorded for the clone carrying this TCR beta chain. Its specificity is not known. This specimen comes from a study of blood T cells in healthy people across ages. Study-wide findings and caveats: Not knowing donor CMV status may have confounded expanded clonotype changes.

It was with a sample-barcoded 5' primer and a J-beta primer mix that a second PCR of roughly 7 to 12 cycles was run. One entry per CDR3 protein, called by TCRdb with MiXCR from the 5' RACE reads. The table includes about 1,400,000 distinct CDR3 sequences, approximately 60% detected once. The CDR3 is 18 amino acids. Per germline, CDR1 SQVTM and CDR2 ANQGSEA. V was clipped by 1 base and J by 0 bases, with 19 bases between them. Sequences were obtained from blood. V gene TRBV29-1 combines with J gene TRBJ2-1; D possibly uses TRBD1 or TRBD2 (5 bases each). The clonotype comes from a man aged 18 to 29 in good health. In nucleotides, the CDR3 is TGCAGCGTTGAAGGAGGCACGGGGCAACGCAGCTCCTACAATGAGCAGTTCTTC. As protein: CSVEGGTGQRSSYNEQFF.